A single sample is the source of the 18 T cell receptor beta chains below, sequenced in a study of CD8+ T cells in alopecia areata. Once RNA had been extracted, it was reverse transcribed into cDNA to act as the sequencing template. Sequencing was performed with immunoSEQ multiplex PCR; in TCRdb, only in-frame clones are kept and a portion is missing. This table has 100,000 to 130,000 clones, 58% appearing once. Sequencing was carried out using NKG2D-low CD8+ T cells sorted from blood. These receptors all come from a human donor with alopecia areata.

CDR3 sequence reads: CASSPWTGMVDIQYF. The CDR3 nucleotides read TGTGCCAGCAGCCCCTGGACAGGGATGGTTGACATTCAGTACTTC. The chain has TRBV7-8 and TRBJ2-4; TRBD1 aligns across 8 bases. The CDR3 contains 15 residues. The ends lost 5 bases at V and 8 bases at J; junction bases unmatched: 11. The germline V gene encodes CDR1 SGHVS and CDR2 FQNEAQ.

The chain has TRBV6-1 and TRBJ1-1; D remains ambiguous. V shed 2 bases and J shed 7 bases, with 11 bases lying between them. Germline CDR1 and CDR2: MNHNS and SASEGT. The CDR3 covers 13 residues. The CDR3, as DNA: TGTGCCAGCAGTGAATTTCGTGCACATGAAGCTTTCTTT. It yields the protein CASSEFRAHEAFF.

The chain uses TRBV29-1 and TRBJ1-1; no reliable D call. V was shortened by 3 bases and J by 7 bases, with 9 bases between the two germline ends. The CDR3 has 11 residues. Germline values: CDR1 SQVTM, CDR2 ANQGSEA. The CDR3 DNA reads as TGCAGCGTTGACGGGGTGATTGAAGCTTTCTTT. As protein: CSVDGVIEAFF.

The chain employs TRBV27 and TRBJ2-3; D possibly corresponds to TRBD2 (6 bases). Trimming left V 3 bases short and J 1 base short, with 11 bases between. This CDR3 is built from 15 residues. Germline-derived CDR1 and CDR2 are MNHEY and SMNVEV (reference sequence). Written as DNA, the CDR3 is TGTGCCAGCAGTTTTTGGGCTAGCGGCACAGATACGCAGTATTTT. Protein: CASSFWASGTDTQYF.

As to this clone: In the same sample, other DNA sequences code for this CDR3. V gene TRBV27 combines with J gene TRBJ2-1; tentative D call: TRBD2 (5 bases). CDR3 length: 15 residues. Looked up from germline, CDR1 is MNHEY and CDR2 is SMNVEV (reference sequence). Trimming took off 0 bases at V and 0 bases at J, with 6 bases between the two ends. CDR3 amino acids: CASSLSGSSYNEQFF. The CDR3 nucleotides read TGTGCCAGCAGTTTATCTGGGAGCTCCTACAATGAGCAGTTCTTC.

The sample holds a few counts of this clone. CDR3 DNA: TGCGCCAGCAGGACCGGGACTAGCGTATCCTACGAGCAGTACTTC. Its protein is CASRTGTSVSYEQYF. The chain employs TRBV5-1 and TRBJ2-7, with TRBD2 identical over 10 bases. CDR1 is SGHRS and CDR2 is YFSETQ in the germline V gene. V was pared by 5 bases and J by 1 base, with 6 bases of the junction left unmatched. This CDR3 has 15 residues.

CDR3 amino acids: CASSQERSYEQYF. The CDR3 nucleotides are TGCGCCAGCAGCCAAGAAAGGAGCTACGAGCAGTACTTC. The chain links TRBV4-1 to TRBJ2-7; D uncertain. The CDR3 spans 13 residues. Germline loops: CDR1 MGHRA, CDR2 YSYEKL. V gave up 0 bases and J gave up 3 bases, with 6 bases separating them.

This chain uses TRBV28 with TRBJ1-1; D ambiguous. Germline V gene sequence: CDR1 MDHEN, CDR2 SYDVKM. V lost 3 bases to trimming and J lost 5 bases, with 10 bases between them. The CDR3 runs to 13 residues. In nucleotides, the CDR3 is TGTGCCAGCAGTTTCGTGGGTGGTACTGAAGCTTTCTTT. Translating gives CASSFVGGTEAFF.

This rearrangement joins TRBV5-4 to TRBJ2-1; 8 bases match TRBD1. The CDR3 consists of 14 residues. The germline V gene encodes CDR1 SGHNT and CDR2 YYREEE (reference sequence). Losses at the gene ends were 4 bases for V and 6 bases for J; bases not matched to a gene: 6. The CDR3 nucleotides read TGTGCCAGCAGCAGACAGGGGCTGGCCAATGAGCAGTTCTTC. Translating it yields CASSRQGLANEQFF.

This clone was counted a few times. J is TRBJ2-3 and V is TRBV7-3; D unclear. Germline V gene lookup returns CDR1 SGHTA and CDR2 FQGTGA. V gave up 7 bases and J gave up 2 bases, with 16 bases separating them. This CDR3 has 15 amino acids. CDR3 nucleotide sequence: TGTGCCAGCACCAAAGGGCCGGCCCACACAGATACGCAGTATTTT. Translated: CASTKGPAHTDTQYF. Supplemented by reference TRBV7-3 and TRBJ2-3, the full variable domain reads GAGVSQTPSNKVTEKGKYVELRCDPISGHTALYWYRQSLGQGPEFLIYFQGTGAADDSGLPNDRFFAVRPEGSVSTLKIQRTERGDSAVYLCASTKGPAHTDTQYFGPGTRLTVL.

The J gene is TRBJ2-2, the V gene TRBV11-1; TRBD2 agrees at 11 bases. The J segment lost 0 bases and the V segment lost 4 bases, leaving 4 bases of the junction unmatched. This CDR3 is 17 amino acids long. CDR1 is SGHAT and CDR2 is FQDESV in the germline V gene (reference sequence). The CDR3 sequence is CASSWGLAAANTGELFF. The CDR3 bases are TGTGCCAGCAGCTGGGGACTAGCGGCCGCGAACACCGGGGAGCTGTTTTTT.

This rearrangement joins TRBV7-9 to TRBJ2-1, with TRBD1 as a possible D gene (5 bases). The length of the CDR3 is 14 residues. Trimming stripped 6 bases from V and 4 bases from J, with 13 bases between. The V gene's germline CDR1 is SEHNR and CDR2 FQNEAQ (reference sequence). The CDR3 DNA reads as TGTGCCAGCAGTTTTCAGGGCTTATACAATGAGCAGTTCTTC. Translating it yields CASSFQGLYNEQFF. The variable domain in full, with the rest retrieved from reference TRBV7-9 and TRBJ2-1, is DTGVSQNPRHKITKRGQNVTFRCDPISEHNRLYWYRQTLGQGPEFLTYFQNEAQLEKSRLLSDRFSAERPKGSFSTLEIQRTEQGDSAMYLCASSFQGLYNEQFFGPGTRLTVL.

This chain links TRBV4-1 with TRBJ1-2, with D unresolved. V lost 0 bases to trimming and J lost 5 bases, with 13 bases between them. The germline CDR1 and CDR2 sequences are MGHRA and YSYEKL. The CDR3 totals 15 residues. CDR3 sequence (DNA): TGCGCCAGCAGCCAAGATCCCGGCCCCACTTATGGCTACACCTTC. As protein: CASSQDPGPTYGYTF.

This clone was observed a handful of times. The V gene is TRBV4-2, the J gene TRBJ2-7; 8 bases fit TRBD1. The CDR3 contains 18 residues. The trim removed 0 bases at V and 2 bases at J, leaving 12 bases unmatched. The germline V gene has CDR1 LGHNA and CDR2 YNFKEQ. The CDR3 reads CASSQDQRTGRTPYEQYF. In DNA form, the CDR3 reads TGTGCCAGCAGCCAAGATCAGCGGACAGGGAGGACCCCCTACGAGCAGTACTTC.

Sample share makes this clone medium-sized (0.01 to 0.1%). The chain couples TRBV4-2 to TRBJ2-6, with a weak D call TRBD1 (5 bases). Germline V gives CDR1 LGHNA, CDR2 YNFKEQ. This CDR3 spans 16 amino acids. Between the trimmed V and J ends, which lost 1 base and 0 bases, there was a span of 7 bases. CDR3 sequence (DNA): TGTGCCAGCAGCCAAGGAGACAGCTCTGGGGCCAACGTCCTGACTTTC. Residues: CASSQGDSSGANVLTF.

CDR3 sequence: CASKREGVSGANVLTF. CDR3 nucleotides: TGTGCCAGCAAAAGGGAGGGAGTATCTGGGGCCAACGTCCTGACTTTC. The V and J genes are TRBV9 and TRBJ2-6; 7 bases line up with TRBD2. V lost 6 bases, J lost 1 base, and 7 bases stayed unmatched. Looked up from germline, CDR1 is SGDLS and CDR2 is YYNGEE. The CDR3 is 16 amino acids.

This clone turned up a few times. The chain employs TRBV7-9 and TRBJ1-2, with 10 positions matching TRBD1. Germline assignment: CDR1 SEHNR and CDR2 FQNEAQ (reference sequence). The CDR3 length is 15 residues. With 5 bases clipped from V and 6 bases from J, the junction kept 9 bases outside the gene matches. The CDR3 reads CASSLPGTGAHGYTF. Here the CDR3 DNA reads TGTGCCAGCAGCCTCCCTGGGACAGGGGCTCATGGCTACACCTTC.

This clone was picked up a small number of times. V gene TRBV29-1 combines with J gene TRBJ1-1; D not resolved. Germline CDR1 SQVTM, CDR2 ANQGSEA. Between the trimmed V and J ends, which lost 4 bases and 2 bases, there was a span of 11 bases. The CDR3 is made up of 13 amino acids. The CDR3 DNA reads as TGCAGCGTTGGATCAACAGTTAACACTGAAGCTTTCTTT. As protein: CSVGSTVNTEAFF.